One sample yielded the 2 T cell receptor beta chains listed below, sequenced in a study of T cells in localized non-small cell lung cancer. This table comes from immunoSEQ multiplex PCR, and its TCRdb copy is limited to in-frame clones, with some not included. This sample yields approximately 3,000 clones, of which roughly 25% are seen a single time; around a sixth belongs to the top ten. This specimen consisted of lung tumor tissue, obtained before any cancer treatment. Receptors were obtained from a man aged 40-75 years with stage III lung adenocarcinoma.

This clone occurred a few times. The chain links TRBV7-1 to TRBJ2-5; D not certain. TRBV7-1 is an ORF, and what it does is uncertain. Trimming removed 8 bases at V and 5 bases at J, with 15 bases between. This CDR3 contains 13 residues. CDR3: CASSTTRSETQYF. The CDR3 region has the DNA TGTGCCAGCTCAACGACCCGTAGCGAGACCCAGTACTTC.

CDR3 DNA sequence: TGTGCCAGTAGTCCCGGACAGGGGCCTCGGGAGACCCAGTACTTC. Residues: CASSPGQGPRETQYF. The V call is TRBV19, the J call TRBJ2-5; TRBD1 matches at 9 bases. The V and J ends lost 5 bases and 5 bases, in that order; junction bases with no gene match: 9. CDR1 is LNHDA, CDR2 SQIVND, per germline (reference sequence). The CDR3 covers 15 residues.